These T cell receptor beta chains were read from a single sample in a study of T cell repertoires and Cas9 in healthy adults. Sequenced by immunoSEQ multiplex PCR; TCRdb stores in-frame clones only, minus some. The sample yields approximately 23,000 clones, about 89% seen once. The sample taken for sequencing was CD4+ effector T cells (CD127+, CD25-, CD137-, CD154-) from PBMCs; culture status not recorded. Receptors originate from a human donor in good health. Each CDR3 is given with its conserved first and last residue. D genes are given only for firm matches. Not every row has a clone size; where given, it reads once, few, many or a size class.

size	V	D	J	DNA	CDR3
-	TRBV28	-	TRBJ1-2	TGTGCCAGCAGTTCATCCGGGTTAGGTGCGTCCAACTATGGCTACACCTTC	CASSSSGLGASNYGYTF
once	TRBV4-2	-	TRBJ2-3	TGTGCCAGCAGCCCTACAAGGTTTAGCACAGATACGCAGTATTTT	CASSPTRFSTDTQYF
-	TRBV28	-	TRBJ1-1	TGTGCCAGCAGTTCCCCCGGGGGCAAGAACACTGAAGCTTTCTTT	CASSSPGGKNTEAFF
-	TRBV28	-	TRBJ1-5	TGTGCCAGCAGTTCTCCCAATTGGGGCGATCAGCCCCAGCATTTT	CASSSPNWGDQPQHF
-	TRBV30	TRBD2	TRBJ2-7	TGTGCCTGCACGTCGAGGGGAGGGTACGAGCAGTACTTC	CACTSRGGYEQYF
-	TRBV27	-	TRBJ1-1	TGTGCCAGCAGTTTATTATCCCCGAGAAACACTGAAGCTTTCTTT	CASSLLSPRNTEAFF
-	TRBV28	TRBD2	TRBJ2-5	TGTGCCAGCCGCACCGGGAGGGCCCAAGAGACCCAGTACTTC	CASRTGRAQETQYF
-	TRBV28	-	TRBJ1-6	TGTGCCAGCAGTTTAACGGGACTTTCTAATTCACCCCTCCACTTT	CASSLTGLSNSPLHF
-	TRBV4-1	-	TRBJ2-5	TGCGCCAGCAGCCAAGACAGGGGAGAGACCCAGTACTTC	CASSQDRGETQYF
-	TRBV10-3	TRBD1	TRBJ2-2	TGTGCCATCAGGACAGGGGCCGGGGAGCTGTTTTTT	CAIRTGAGELFF
-	TRBV5-4	TRBD2	TRBJ2-7	TGTGCCAGCAGCTTGGCCAAAGCGGGGGCCTACGAGCAGTACTTC	CASSLAKAGAYEQYF
-	TRBV7-6	-	TRBJ1-1	TGTGCCAGCAGCTTAGAGTTTAATAGCGGGGGGGCTAGCACTGAAGCTTTCTTT	CASSLEFNSGGASTEAFF